The rows below give T cell receptor beta chains drawn from one sample of a study of cytomegalovirus exposure and HLA in healthy donors. The repertoire was sequenced with immunoSEQ multiplex PCR; TCRdb's copy has only in-frame clones and lacks some. Counted here are 180,000 or so clones, around three quarters occurring once; the ten biggest clones make up about 2.5%. Specimen: PBMCs. These TCRs come from a woman aged 45-60 years in good health and CMV-seronegative. Each CDR3 is given with its conserved first and last residue. The D gene is left open where the match is weak. The size entry is marked missing in some rows and otherwise reads once, few, many or a size class.

TRBV7-2	17	NA	TRBJ2-7	TRBD2	TGTGCCAGCAGCTTATTGGCCTCGGGACTACTCTCCTACGAGCAGTACTTC	CASSLLASGLLSYEQYF
TRBV9	13	NA	TRBJ2-7	NA	TGTGCCAGCAGCCCCCGCGGGAACTACGAGCAGTACTTC	CASSPRGNYEQYF
TRBV6-6	16	NA	TRBJ2-7	TRBD1	TGTGCCAGCAGCAGGCGCCGGGACAGAGAGACCTACGAGCAGTACTTC	CASSRRRDRETYEQYF
TRBV6-1	11	NA	TRBJ1-2	NA	TGTGCCAGCAATTCAGGGGAGGGCTACACCTTC	CASNSGEGYTF
TRBV28	18	NA	TRBJ2-2	NA	TGTGCCAGCAGTTTATCACCGCCGTGGGGGGCGAACACCGGGGAGCTGTTTTTT	CASSLSPPWGANTGELFF
TRBV4-3	13	NA	TRBJ2-1	NA	TGCGCCAGCAGCCAACTCACAGGCAATGAGCAGTTCTTC	CASSQLTGNEQFF
TRBV28	13	NA	TRBJ2-7	NA	TGTGCCAGCAGTTTGGGGGCGTCCTACGAGCAGTACTTC	CASSLGASYEQYF
TRBV14	13	NA	TRBJ2-2	NA	TGTGCCAGCAGCCGAGGTTTGACCGGGGAGCTGTTTTTT	CASSRGLTGELFF
TRBV28	16	NA	TRBJ2-7	TRBD2	TGTGCCAGCAGTTTTGTCTCCGGGACTAGAGGCTACGAGCAGTACTTC	CASSFVSGTRGYEQYF
TRBV2	16	NA	TRBJ1-5	NA	TGTGCCAGCACCGGTGGGGCATCTAGGGGCAATCAGCCCCAGCATTTT	CASTGGASRGNQPQHF
TRBV7-2	15	NA	TRBJ1-4	NA	TGTGCCAGCAGCGGACGGACAGCCTATAATGAAAAACTGTTTTTT	CASSGRTAYNEKLFF
TRBV28	14	NA	TRBJ2-4	TRBD2	TGTGCCAGCAGTTTGCCCCATCGGGGGGGCATTCAGTACTTC	CASSLPHRGGIQYF
TRBV19	17	NA	TRBJ2-1	TRBD2	TGTGCCAGTAGAGGACTAGCGGGGCCTTTTTCTCACAATGAGCAGTTCTTC	CASRGLAGPFSHNEQFF
TRBV5-1	16	NA	TRBJ1-3	NA	TGCGCCAGCAGCTTGATAGGACAATCGGCTGGAAACACCATATATTTT	CASSLIGQSAGNTIYF
TRBV28	16	NA	TRBJ1-4	TRBD1	TGTGCCAGCAGTTTACTGACAGGGCTCGGGAGTGAAAAACTGTTTTTT	CASSLLTGLGSEKLFF
TRBV9	17	NA	TRBJ2-1	TRBD1	TGTGCCAGCAGCGTTATGGGGACAGGGAGCTCCTACAATGAGCAGTTCTTC	CASSVMGTGSSYNEQFF
TRBV5-1	15	NA	TRBJ1-3	TRBD1	TGCGCCAGCAGCTTGGGGACAGGGCAAAGAAACACCATATATTTT	CASSLGTGQRNTIYF
TRBV5-1	13	NA	TRBJ2-1	NA	TGCGCCAGCAGCGAGACTTGGGGGGATGAGCAGTTCTTC	CASSETWGDEQFF
TRBV11-3	15	NA	TRBJ2-1	TRBD2	TGTGCCAGCAGCCCACGGACTAGCGGGATAAATGAGCAGTTCTTC	CASSPRTSGINEQFF
TRBV29-1	14	NA	TRBJ2-1	TRBD2	TGCAGCGTCAGAGCGGGGGGGTCCTACAATGAGCAGTTCTTC	CSVRAGGSYNEQFF
TRBV19	14	NA	TRBJ1-2	TRBD1	TGTGCCAGTACCCGGACAGGGTTGAACTATGGCTACACCTTC	CASTRTGLNYGYTF
TRBV30	13	NA	TRBJ2-1	TRBD2	TGTGCCAGGGCTAGCGGGGGATCTAATGAGCAGTTCTTC	CARASGGSNEQFF
TRBV28	15	NA	TRBJ1-5	TRBD1	TGTGCCAGCAGTAGCCGACAGGGCGCCAATCAGCCCCAGCATTTT	CASSSRQGANQPQHF
TRBV30	12	NA	TRBJ1-2	NA	TGTGCCTGGATAGCGAACCCCTATGGCTACACCTTC	CAWIANPYGYTF
TRBV9	13	NA	TRBJ2-1	NA	TGTGCCAGCAGCCCCCGACTTTTCAATGAGCAGTTCTTC	CASSPRLFNEQFF
TRBV7-2	14	once	TRBJ2-5	NA	TGTGCCAGCAGCTTCCGGGACTGGCAAGAGACCCAGTACTTC	CASSFRDWQETQYF
TRBV7-9	15	NA	TRBJ1-2	TRBD1	TGTGCCAGCAGCTCGCAGGACAGGGGAGGAGATGGCTACACCTTC	CASSSQDRGGDGYTF
TRBV6-7	10	NA	TRBJ1-5	NA	TGTGCCAGCACTTATCAGCCCCAGCATTTT	CASTYQPQHF
TRBV5-4	16	NA	TRBJ2-3	TRBD2	TGTGCCAGCAGCAAACCCGGGACTAGTAGCACAGATACGCAGTATTTT	CASSKPGTSSTDTQYF
TRBV7-9	16	NA	TRBJ2-4	TRBD2	TGTGCCAGCAGGCCAACTACGGGAGGGGAGAAAAACATTCAGTACTTC	CASRPTTGGEKNIQYF
TRBV4-1	15	NA	TRBJ2-7	TRBD2	TGCGCCAGCAGCCAACTCACTAGCGGGCGGTACGAGCAGTACTTC	CASSQLTSGRYEQYF
TRBV7-7	14	few	TRBJ2-1	NA	TGTGCTAGCAGCCTTTCTAGCTCCTACAATGAGCAGTTCTTC	CASSLSSSYNEQFF
TRBV9	15	NA	TRBJ2-1	TRBD2	TGTGCCAGCAGCGTAGAGGCGGGGGTGTACAATGAGCAGTTCTTC	CASSVEAGVYNEQFF
TRBV30	15	NA	TRBJ2-1	NA	TGTGCCTGGAGGCCCCGCGGGGACCGGTTTCCTTGGGCGTTCTTC	CAWRPRGDRFPWAFF
TRBV7-8	15	NA	TRBJ2-1	NA	TGTGCCAGCAGTAAAACCAGGGGACTACGAAATGAGCAGTTCTTC	CASSKTRGLRNEQFF
TRBV14	14	NA	TRBJ1-1	NA	TGTGCCAGCAGCCACACCACAGCGAACACTGAAGCTTTCTTT	CASSHTTANTEAFF
TRBV28	17	NA	TRBJ2-7	TRBD1	TGTGCCAGCAGCTCAGATGATACAGGGGGCATCTCCTACGAGCAGTACTTC	CASSSDDTGGISYEQYF
TRBV14	12	NA	TRBJ2-1	NA	TGTGCCAGCAGCGGAGGACTTAATGAGCAGTTCTTC	CASSGGLNEQFF
TRBV7-8	15	NA	TRBJ1-5	TRBD1	TGTGCCAGCAGCTTAGGGGACAGTGGGGCCCAGCCCCAGCATTTT	CASSLGDSGAQPQHF
TRBV28	14	NA	TRBJ1-1	NA	TGTGCCAGCAGTTTTTCAGGCCTGAACACTGAAGCTTTCTTT	CASSFSGLNTEAFF